A selection of T cell receptor beta chains follows, all from one sample in a study of cytomegalovirus exposure and HLA in healthy donors. The table came from immunoSEQ multiplex PCR; TCRdb's copy has only in-frame clones and leaves some out. The table records roughly 100,000 clones, around 80% of them present only once. What was sequenced was PBMCs. The receptors come from a man between 25 and 39 years old in good health and CMV-seropositive. CDR3s leave out the opening cysteine and the closing phenylalanine or tryptophan. The order of the fields is V gene, CDR3 protein.

v_call: TRBV11-2; cdr3_aa: ASGWQGQNNSPLH
v_call: TRBV5-8; cdr3_aa: ASSSVDRVAGNTIY
v_call: TRBV28; cdr3_aa: ASSPRTTEETQY
v_call: TRBV7-2; cdr3_aa: ASSLGRGGQPQH
v_call: TRBV10-1; cdr3_aa: ASSLAGSEQY
v_call: TRBV7-9; cdr3_aa: ASSLGRAGGNEKLF
v_call: TRBV7-9; cdr3_aa: ASSLAGSETQY
v_call: TRBV6-5; cdr3_aa: ASSFLGRAGYEQF
v_call: TRBV19; cdr3_aa: ASSPLLGRSNQPQH
v_call: TRBV2; cdr3_aa: ASSEQHGAGELF
v_call: TRBV5-1; cdr3_aa: ASSLRQGAKTQY
v_call: TRBV5-4; cdr3_aa: ASSLQGRSNSPLH
v_call: TRBV2; cdr3_aa: ASRAGQLNEKLF
v_call: TRBV5-6; cdr3_aa: ASSLRGNSPLH
v_call: TRBV5-4; cdr3_aa: ASSLGGGGADTQY
v_call: TRBV11-2; cdr3_aa: ASRYSQGANSPLH
v_call: TRBV23-1; cdr3_aa: ASRTSGGTDTQY
v_call: TRBV2; cdr3_aa: ASSGSGGADTQY
v_call: TRBV6-5; cdr3_aa: ASSYRGETQY
v_call: TRBV6-1; cdr3_aa: ASSAEITGELF
v_call: TRBV5-1; cdr3_aa: ASTREGGTTGELF
v_call: TRBV27; cdr3_aa: ASSPDRVNNEQF
v_call: TRBV6-4; cdr3_aa: ASAGTSGGPDTQY
v_call: TRBV9; cdr3_aa: ASSFSGGAGNEQF
v_call: TRBV5-1; cdr3_aa: ASSLGGDSGYT
v_call: TRBV6-5; cdr3_aa: ASRNRGGQPQH
v_call: TRBV29-1; cdr3_aa: SVQDRGSTDTQY
v_call: TRBV4-1; cdr3_aa: ASSQAPAGGRNQPQH
v_call: TRBV4-1; cdr3_aa: ASSQDGTGTGTYEQY
v_call: TRBV7-3; cdr3_aa: ASRGGANTGELF
v_call: TRBV5-4; cdr3_aa: ASSLQGGGLSGYGYT
v_call: TRBV2; cdr3_aa: ASGRQAYTIY
v_call: TRBV30; cdr3_aa: AWKSWGTVRETQY
v_call: TRBV7-6; cdr3_aa: ASSASVSLGYGYT
v_call: TRBV18; cdr3_aa: ASSGEGWDAEAF
v_call: TRBV5-4; cdr3_aa: ASSLPGTSGDYNEQF
v_call: TRBV28; cdr3_aa: ASSRSPPGGNTEAF
v_call: TRBV6-1; cdr3_aa: ASRGRGTGELF
v_call: TRBV5-6; cdr3_aa: ASTPGTGGSPLH
v_call: TRBV11-3; cdr3_aa: ASSTGTGGGGPTDTQY
v_call: TRBV5-1; cdr3_aa: ASSFGQGPTDTQY
v_call: TRBV18; cdr3_aa: ASSPQGETTDTQY
v_call: TRBV29-1; cdr3_aa: SVYDRAGGNEKLF
v_call: TRBV4-3; cdr3_aa: ASSQGDRGGSPLH
v_call: TRBV29-1; cdr3_aa: SGLQWGTDTQY
v_call: TRBV5-1; cdr3_aa: ASSQTGTGIYNEQF
v_call: TRBV7-8; cdr3_aa: ASSLDRTGTGNTIY
v_call: TRBV5-1; cdr3_aa: ASSLQGESSYNEQF
v_call: TRBV5-1; cdr3_aa: ASSPVGGREYNEQF
v_call: TRBV28; cdr3_aa: ASSLISVPGELF
v_call: TRBV29-1; cdr3_aa: SVAEGRGAGNTIY